This T cell receptor beta chain derives from a study of CD8 T cells in Susac syndrome. Background on the study: At the time their blood was drawn, patients with Susac syndrome were either therapy-naive, on corticosteroids (with some of them also receiving intravenous immunoglobulin), or on intravenous immunoglobulin alone.

The authors sequenced TCR beta from blood CD8+ and CD4+ T cells. To note about this clonotype: Its specificity is unknown.

Random hexamers served to reverse transcribe roughly 0.45 to 1 ug RNA. Multiplex immunoSEQ PCR targeted 54 Vbeta and 13 Jbeta TCR beta segments. Using its own MiXCR run on the immunoSEQ multiplex PCR reads, TCRdb lists one record per CDR3 protein. The sample has roughly 150,000 distinct CDR3 sequences, 90% to 95% seen once. Broader study findings: The CD4+ T cell repertoires from Susac syndrome exhibited no clonal expansion.

The specimen was CD4+ T cells from PBMCs. This TCR was sampled from a human donor with Susac syndrome.

CDR3 DNA sequence: TGCAGTGGGGCCCGGGGTGATGGCTACACCTTC. It yields the protein CSGARGDGYTF. This chain connects TRBV29-1 to TRBJ1-2; possibly TRBD1 for D (5 bases). Looked up from germline, CDR1 is SQVTM and CDR2 is ANQGSEA. The CDR3 is made up of 11 amino acids.